The rows below give T cell receptor beta chains drawn from one sample of a study of cytomegalovirus exposure and HLA in healthy donors. Produced via immunoSEQ multiplex PCR; TCRdb's table is partial and in-frame only. The sample holds about 43,000 clones; 51% are singletons and the top ten take roughly 5.5%. The sequencing input was PBMCs. Receptor source: a man aged 60 to 75 in good health and CMV-seronegative. Each CDR3 is given with its conserved first and last residue. The D gene is left open where the match is weak. Clone size is not always given. Where it is, it says once, few, many or a class for expanded clones.

cdr3_nt	cdr3_aa	d_call	clone_size	cdr3_length	v_call	j_call
TGTGCCAGCAGCCAAGAGTGGTCCCCGGCGGACAATGAGCAGTTCTTC	CASSQEWSPADNEQFF	.	medium-sized	16	TRBV4-2	TRBJ2-1
TGCGCCAGCAGCTTGGGGGCCGGCGGGGAAAAACTGTTTTTT	CASSLGAGGEKLFF	.	.	14	TRBV5-1	TRBJ1-4
TGCAGCGTTGGTGCGGGTTCAGGCGATACGCAGTATTTT	CSVGAGSGDTQYF	.	.	13	TRBV29-1	TRBJ2-3
TGCAGCGTTTCGATCAGGCCGAACACTGAAGCTTTCTTT	CSVSIRPNTEAFF	.	.	13	TRBV29-1	TRBJ1-1
TGTGCCAGCAGCGTAGCGGGGAACAGCAATCAGCCCCAGCATTTT	CASSVAGNSNQPQHF	.	.	15	TRBV9	TRBJ1-5
TGTGCCAGCAGTTTATCGCGGGGGGGTAGCGCTTTCTTT	CASSLSRGGSAFF	.	.	13	TRBV27	TRBJ1-1
TGTGCCAGTAGTACTTTGGGGGACAGCTACAATGAGCAGTTCTTC	CASSTLGDSYNEQFF	TRBD1	.	15	TRBV19	TRBJ2-1
TGCAGCGTTGCGACTAGCTCCTACAATGAGCAGTTCTTC	CSVATSSYNEQFF	.	.	13	TRBV29-1	TRBJ2-1
TGTGCCAGCAGTGAAGGCGGGGCAGGATACAATGAGCAGTTCTTC	CASSEGGAGYNEQFF	.	.	15	TRBV2	TRBJ2-1
TGTGCCAGCAGCCGGGCTAGCGGGAGTCGAGAGACCCAGTACTTC	CASSRASGSRETQYF	TRBD2	few	15	TRBV6-5	TRBJ2-5
TGCGCCAGCAGCTTCGGACAGGTCCTCAATGAGCAGTTCTTC	CASSFGQVLNEQFF	TRBD1	.	14	TRBV5-1	TRBJ2-1
TGTGCCAGCAGCCCCACTGGACAGGCACTCGAAGCTTTCTTT	CASSPTGQALEAFF	TRBD1	.	14	TRBV9	TRBJ1-1
TGTGCTAGTGGTTTATACGGCAGCGCTGGGGCCAACGTCCTGACTTTC	CASGLYGSAGANVLTF	.	once	16	TRBV12-5	TRBJ2-6
TGTGCCAGCAGGGGGAGGGGGACCTACGAGCAGTACTTC	CASRGRGTYEQYF	.	once	13	TRBV5-8	TRBJ2-7
TGTGCCAGCAGAAGCAGGCTTGATAACTATGGCTACACCTTC	CASRSRLDNYGYTF	.	.	14	TRBV6-5	TRBJ1-2
TGTGCCAGCAGCACCGCCCAGGCAAGAAATGAAAAACTGTTTTTT	CASSTAQARNEKLFF	.	.	15	TRBV5-4	TRBJ1-4